This T cell receptor (beta chain) is from a study of T cell responses to AZD1222 COVID-19 vaccine. Findings and limits, study-wide: Seropositive status at baseline applied to only five or six AZD1222 recipients. Researchers report vaccine-associated CD4 TCRs spanning spike, with dominance at 160-218 and 743-854. Sampling captured repertoires only after the peak T cell response. Recipients of two AZD1222 doses showed rising Spike-specific TCR breadth and depth.

The CDR3 runs 16 residues. Trimming left V 0 bases short and J 1 base short, with 9 bases between. CDR1 is MNHNS and CDR2 is SASEGT in the germline V gene. The table came from immunoSEQ multiplex PCR; TCRdb's copy has only in-frame clones and leaves some out. The data contain around 120,000 clones, approximately 90% of them seen just once; the ten biggest clones take up 11%. A single count supports this clone. What it binds is not known. The chain links TRBV6-1 to TRBJ1-4; D is uncertain. This specimen consisted of peripheral blood, obtained on day 0 of MenACWY control vaccination. The sequence came from an adult in good health. CDR3 region: CASSEAGGETNEKLFF. Written as DNA, the CDR3 is TGTGCCAGCAGTGAAGCGGGCGGGGAAACTAATGAAAAACTGTTTTTT.